This TCR beta chain was captured in a study of response to subunit inactivated influenza vaccine. General study points: Authors suggested each seasonal influenza vaccination recruits few new T cells.

This clonotype was picked up a small number of times. Antigen: not known. One entry per CDR3 protein results from TCRdb running MiXCR on the RT-PCR reads. The repertoire holds about 650,000 distinct CDR3 sequences, 15% to 19% seen once, with around 10% in the top ten. V was clipped by 3 bases and J by 6 bases; unmatched bases: 7. The CDR3 extends over 16 amino acids. In germline, CDR1 is MDHEN, CDR2 SYDVKM. This sequence joins TRBV28 and TRBJ2-3; TRBD2 matches 12 bases. The sequence derives from a man aged 50 to 59 who received an inactivated influenza vaccine. The source material was PBMCs from blood, sampled roughly 12 days after vaccination. The CDR3 here is CASSFPTSGRGDTQYF. In DNA, the CDR3 is TGTGCCAGCAGTTTCCCGACTAGCGGGAGAGGGGATACGCAGTATTTT.